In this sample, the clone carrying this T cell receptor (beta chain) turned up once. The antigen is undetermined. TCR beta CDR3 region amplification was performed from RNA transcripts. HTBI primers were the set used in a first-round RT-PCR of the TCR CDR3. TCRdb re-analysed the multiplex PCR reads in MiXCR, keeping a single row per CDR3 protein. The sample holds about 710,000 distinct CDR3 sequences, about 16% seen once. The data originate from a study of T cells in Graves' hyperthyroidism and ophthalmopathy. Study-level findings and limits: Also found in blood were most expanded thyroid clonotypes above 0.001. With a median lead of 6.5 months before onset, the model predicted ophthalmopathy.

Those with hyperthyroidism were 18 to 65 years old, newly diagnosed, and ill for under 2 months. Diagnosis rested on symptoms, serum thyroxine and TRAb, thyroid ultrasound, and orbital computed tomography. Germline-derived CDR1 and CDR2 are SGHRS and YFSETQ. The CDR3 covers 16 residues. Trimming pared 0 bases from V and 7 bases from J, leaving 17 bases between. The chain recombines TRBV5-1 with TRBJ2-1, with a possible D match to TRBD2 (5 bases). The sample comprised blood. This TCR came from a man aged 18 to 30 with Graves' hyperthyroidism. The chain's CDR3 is CASSLGVALPGNEQFF. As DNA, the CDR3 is TGCGCCAGCAGCTTGGGGGTAGCGTTACCGGGGAATGAGCAGTTCTTC.